This T cell receptor beta chain came from a study of blood T cell repertoires in COVID-19. Looking at the study overall: The analysed material was cDNA or gDNA that came from T cells, B-cell-depleted T cells, or PBMCs.

CDR3 length: 17 residues. Germline V gene lookup returns CDR1 LNHNV and CDR2 YYDKDF (reference sequence). With 0 bases removed from V and 4 bases from J, the gap between germline ends came to 18 bases. This clone appeared once. Authors' processing steps: Cell counts per sample came from amplifying reference gene primers. The assay was immunoSEQ multiplex PCR, and TCRdb's table has in-frame clones only and misses some. That table is the source of V, J and clone size, and D and trimming were worked out from the DNA. Of around 200,000 clones listed, approximately 81% were seen once; the top ten hold around 18%.

The sequence derives from a woman aged 80 or older with active or convalescent COVID-19. This chain links TRBV15 with TRBJ1-2; D unclear. The sample was peripheral blood. The CDR3 nucleotides are TGTGCCACCAGCAGAGATTCGGTGTCCTCTCTTTTCTATGGCTACACCTTC. Translated: CATSRDSVSSLFYGYTF.